One sample yielded the 14 T cell receptor beta chains listed below, sequenced in a study of OX40 agonist ivuxolimab in advanced cancers. The library was obtained by the immunoSEQ multiplex PCR assay. What TCRdb holds here is the immuneACCESS table cut down to in-frame rearrangements. Part of the clones is not present; checked against another copy, under half of the missing clones reflect an unresolved V gene, and the others are unexplained. Recorded for this sample are just over 25,000 clones; 80% to 90% of them occurred a single time. Of the sample, roughly 16% is held by the ten largest clones. This specimen consisted of CD4+ or CD8+ T cells sorted from blood, obtained in a trial of the OX40 agonist ivuxolimab. These receptor sequences come from an adult with an advanced solid tumor such as melanoma, head and neck, liver or kidney cancer.

This clone has only a few counts. The chain has TRBV7-8 and TRBJ2-2, with unresolved D. The germline gives CDR1 SGHVS, CDR2 FQNEAQ. V was clipped by 6 bases and J by 0 bases, with 14 bases between them. This CDR3 is 16 amino acids long. CDR3 coding DNA: TGTGCCAGCAGGGATCCCTTCCAAACGAACACCGGGGAGCTGTTTTTT. Amino acid sequence: CASRDPFQTNTGELFF.

V is TRBV15 and J is TRBJ2-1; 9 nucleotides align to TRBD2. V gave up 4 bases and J gave up 4 bases; unmatched junction bases: 8. This CDR3 spans 16 amino acids. CDR1 and CDR2 from the germline V gene are LNHNV and YYDKDF (reference sequence). The CDR3 region is CATSIAGTSLYNEQFF. The CDR3 region has the DNA TGTGCCACCAGCATTGCCGGGACTAGCCTTTACAATGAGCAGTTCTTC.

The V gene is TRBV4-2, the J gene TRBJ2-5; tentatively, D is TRBD1 (6 bases). CDR1 and CDR2 (germline): LGHNA, YNFKEQ. The V gene lost 0 bases and the J gene lost 1 base, with 6 bases spanning the gap. This CDR3 comprises 14 residues. This CDR3 reads CASSQEGAQETQYF. CDR3 DNA sequence: TGTGCCAGCAGCCAAGAGGGGGCCCAAGAGACCCAGTACTTC.

The gene calls are TRBV4-2 and TRBJ2-7, with D unclear. The CDR3 consists of 12 residues. Looked up from germline, CDR1 is LGHNA and CDR2 is YNFKEQ. V was clipped by 1 base and J by 5 bases, with 6 bases between them. The CDR3 protein is CASSQGTNEQYF. The CDR3 bases are TGTGCCAGCAGCCAAGGGACCAACGAGCAGTACTTC.

V and J are TRBV30 and TRBJ2-7; D might be TRBD2 (5 bases). Trimming took off 0 bases at V and 5 bases at J, with 14 bases between the two ends. The CDR3 loop spans 14 amino acids. Germline CDR1 reads GTSNPN; CDR2 reads SVGIG (reference sequence). The CDR3 reads CAWSVDYPRNEQYF. DNA of the CDR3: TGTGCCTGGAGTGTAGACTACCCTAGAAACGAGCAGTACTTC.

This clone occurred a few times. The same CDR3 is also encoded by other DNA sequences in this sample. J is TRBJ2-7 and V is TRBV7-9, with D hard to call. The CDR3 is 11 amino acids. The ends were cut back, 7 bases at V and 0 bases at J, with 4 bases in the middle. In germline, CDR1 is SEHNR, CDR2 FQNEAQ (reference sequence). CDR3 sequence reads: CASTGSYEQYF. The CDR3 DNA reads as TGTGCCAGCACAGGCTCCTACGAGCAGTACTTC.

Details on this clone: Sequence at one end of the junction differs from germline and may be a read error. The chain is built from TRBV27 and TRBJ1-3; D not certain. Germline V gives CDR1 MNHEY, CDR2 SMNVEV (reference sequence). This CDR3 has 17 amino acids. DNA for the CDR3: TGTGCCAGCAGTCTATCCAGGTTGGATCGCTCTGGAAACACCATATATTTT. Translated, it gives CASSLSRLDRSGNTIYF.

Comment on this clone: The junction shows a germline mismatch at one end, possibly a read error. This chain joins TRBV6-5 and TRBJ1-5, with 10 bases matching TRBD1. Germline loops: CDR1 MNHEY, CDR2 SVGAGI. This CDR3 has 16 residues. CDR3 nucleotides: TGTGCCAGCAATTACCGGGACAGGGGATACAATCAGCCCCAGCATTTT. Protein product: CASNYRDRGYNQPQHF.

The chain recombines TRBV2 with TRBJ2-1; 14 bases are a match to TRBD2. CDR1 is SNHLY, CDR2 FYNNEI, per germline. This CDR3 is built from 15 residues. The V and J ends lost 6 bases and 7 bases, in that order; junction bases with no gene match: 5. The chain's CDR3 is CASSGLAGGVNEQFF. In DNA, the CDR3 is TGTGCCAGCAGCGGACTAGCGGGAGGAGTGAATGAGCAGTTCTTC.

The sample holds one count of this clone. The V call is TRBV12-5, the J call TRBJ1-5; D remains ambiguous. V shed 3 bases and J shed 2 bases, with 11 bases lying between them. This CDR3 has 15 amino acids. Germline V CDR1 and CDR2: LGHNT, FRNRAP. CDR3 sequence (DNA): TGTGCTAGTGGTTTTGAGGGCAGCGGCAATCAGCCCCAGCATTTT. It codes for CASGFEGSGNQPQHF.

The chain combines TRBV6-1 with TRBJ2-1; 9 bases match TRBD1. Trimming cost V 10 bases and J 1 base; bases outside gene matches: 8. The CDR3 is made up of 15 amino acids. Germline-derived CDR1 and CDR2 are MNHNS and SASEGT. The CDR3 DNA is TGTGCCACCAGGGACAGGGCAAATTCCTACAATGAGCAGTTCTTC. Residues: CATRDRANSYNEQFF.

This chain uses TRBV9 with TRBJ2-3; 11 bases align to TRBD2. Looked up from germline, CDR1 is SGDLS and CDR2 is YYNGEE. This CDR3 has 17 amino acids. J was trimmed by 2 bases and V by 3 bases; bases with no gene match: 8. This chain's CDR3 is CASSARSGGGATDTQYF. The CDR3 nucleotides are TGTGCCAGCAGCGCCCGTAGCGGGGGGGGCGCCACAGATACGCAGTATTTT.

This sequence joins TRBV30 and TRBJ2-7; D is unresolved. Trimming cost V 0 bases and J 2 bases, with 11 bases left between them. Germline CDR1 GTSNPN, CDR2 SVGIG (reference sequence). The CDR3 covers 14 residues. The CDR3 reads CAWSVEGETYEQYF. The CDR3 region has the DNA TGTGCCTGGAGTGTAGAAGGCGAAACCTACGAGCAGTACTTC.

The chain couples TRBV7-8 to TRBJ2-5; D is unresolved. Matching the DNA end better, TRBJ2-7 makes the J call doubtful. CDR3 length: 15 residues. Germline CDR1 reads SGHVS; CDR2 reads FQNEAQ. The CDR3 region is CASSPGSGTQHEQYF. Here the CDR3 DNA reads TGTGCCAGCAGCCCAGGTTCCGGAACCCAACACGAGCAGTACTTC.